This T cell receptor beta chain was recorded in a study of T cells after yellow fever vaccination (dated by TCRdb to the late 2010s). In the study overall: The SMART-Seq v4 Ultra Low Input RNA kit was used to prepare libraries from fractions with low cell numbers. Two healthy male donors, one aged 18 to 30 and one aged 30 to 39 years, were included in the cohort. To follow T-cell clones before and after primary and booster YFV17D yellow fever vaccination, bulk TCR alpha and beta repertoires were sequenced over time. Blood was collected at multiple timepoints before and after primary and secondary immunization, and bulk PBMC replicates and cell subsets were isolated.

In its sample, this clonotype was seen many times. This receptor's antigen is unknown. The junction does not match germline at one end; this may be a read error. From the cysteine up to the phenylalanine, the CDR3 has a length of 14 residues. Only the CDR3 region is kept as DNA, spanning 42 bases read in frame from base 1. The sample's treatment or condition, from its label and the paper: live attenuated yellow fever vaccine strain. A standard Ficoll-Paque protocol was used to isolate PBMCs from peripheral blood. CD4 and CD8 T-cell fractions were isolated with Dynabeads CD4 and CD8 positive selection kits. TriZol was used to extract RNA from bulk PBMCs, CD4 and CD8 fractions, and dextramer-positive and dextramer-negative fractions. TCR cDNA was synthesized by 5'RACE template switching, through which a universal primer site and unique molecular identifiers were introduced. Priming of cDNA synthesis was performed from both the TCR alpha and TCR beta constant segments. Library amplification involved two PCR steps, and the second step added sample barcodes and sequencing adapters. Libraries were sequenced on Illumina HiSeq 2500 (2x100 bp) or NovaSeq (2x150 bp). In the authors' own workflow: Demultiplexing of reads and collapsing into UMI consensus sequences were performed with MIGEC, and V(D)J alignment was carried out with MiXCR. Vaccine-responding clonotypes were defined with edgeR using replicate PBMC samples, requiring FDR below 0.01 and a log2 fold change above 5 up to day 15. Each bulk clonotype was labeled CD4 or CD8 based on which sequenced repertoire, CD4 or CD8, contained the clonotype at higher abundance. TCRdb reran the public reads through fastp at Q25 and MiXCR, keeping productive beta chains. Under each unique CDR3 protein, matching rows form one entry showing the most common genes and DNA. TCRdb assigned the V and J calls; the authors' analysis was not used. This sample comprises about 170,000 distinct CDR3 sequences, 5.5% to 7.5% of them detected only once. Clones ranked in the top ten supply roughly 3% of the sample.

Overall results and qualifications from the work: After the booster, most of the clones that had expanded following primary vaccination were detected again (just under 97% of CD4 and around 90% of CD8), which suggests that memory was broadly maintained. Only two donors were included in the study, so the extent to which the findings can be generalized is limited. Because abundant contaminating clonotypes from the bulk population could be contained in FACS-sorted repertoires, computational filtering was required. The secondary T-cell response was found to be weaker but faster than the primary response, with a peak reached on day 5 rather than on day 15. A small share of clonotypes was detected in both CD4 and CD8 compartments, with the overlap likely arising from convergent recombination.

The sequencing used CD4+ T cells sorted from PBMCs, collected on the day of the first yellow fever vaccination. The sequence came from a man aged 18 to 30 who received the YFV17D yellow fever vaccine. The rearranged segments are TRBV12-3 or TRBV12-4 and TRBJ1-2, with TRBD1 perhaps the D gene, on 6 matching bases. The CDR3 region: CASSPREDRQRGDF. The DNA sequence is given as TGTGCCAGCAGTCCCCGGGAGGATCGTCAAAGGGGGGACTTC.